This TCR beta chain was retrieved from a study of beta chain features in type 1 diabetes. About the study: The samples had about 110,000,000 sorted cells examined in all.

As every portion of the isolated RNA was reverse transcribed, the sequencing read expressed TCRB transcripts. Generated by immunoSEQ multiplex PCR, the TCRdb table keeps only in-frame clones and is missing some. The data hold about 340,000 clones, with approximately 8.2% observed a single time. This clone came up a few times. No antigen is known for it. On average, the one heparinised blood draw given by each donor was about 120 mL. The study's findings and limits: A greater similarity of naive, central memory and Treg TCRB repertoires was seen among patients than among healthy donors.

The germline gives CDR1 MDHEN, CDR2 SYDVKM. Trimming cost V 4 bases and J 1 base, with 7 bases left between them. CDR3 length equals 13 residues. The receptor was derived from a woman under 30 in good health. The sequenced material came from central memory CD4+ T cells from blood. The rearrangement joins TRBV28 to TRBJ1-1, with D possibly TRBD1 on 6 matching bases. CDR3 sequence reads: CASSSRGNTEAFF. The CDR3 nucleotides read TGTGCCAGCAGTTCCAGGGGGAACACTGAAGCTTTCTTT.